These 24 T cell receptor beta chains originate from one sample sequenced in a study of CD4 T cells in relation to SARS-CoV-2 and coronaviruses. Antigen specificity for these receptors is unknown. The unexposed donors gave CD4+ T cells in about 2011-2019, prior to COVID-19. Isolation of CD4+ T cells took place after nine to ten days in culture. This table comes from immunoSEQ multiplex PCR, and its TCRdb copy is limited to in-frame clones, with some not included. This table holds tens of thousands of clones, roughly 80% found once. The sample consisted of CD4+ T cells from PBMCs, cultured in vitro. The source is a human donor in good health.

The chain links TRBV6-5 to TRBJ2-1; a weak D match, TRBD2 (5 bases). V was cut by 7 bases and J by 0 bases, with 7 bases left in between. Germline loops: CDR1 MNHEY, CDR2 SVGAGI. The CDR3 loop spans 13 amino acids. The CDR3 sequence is CASTGSSYNEQFF. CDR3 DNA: TGTGCCAGCACGGGGAGCTCCTACAATGAGCAGTTCTTC.

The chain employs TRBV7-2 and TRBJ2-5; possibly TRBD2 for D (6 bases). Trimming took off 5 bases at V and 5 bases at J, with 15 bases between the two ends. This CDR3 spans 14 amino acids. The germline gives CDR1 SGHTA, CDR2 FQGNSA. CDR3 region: CASSPGWGGETQYF. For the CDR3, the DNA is TGTGCCAGCAGCCCGGGGTGGGGAGGTGAGACCCAGTACTTC.

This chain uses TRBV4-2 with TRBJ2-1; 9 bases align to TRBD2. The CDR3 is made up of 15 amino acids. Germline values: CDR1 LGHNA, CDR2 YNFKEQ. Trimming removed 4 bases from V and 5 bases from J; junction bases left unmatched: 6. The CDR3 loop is CASSLPSGVDNEQFF. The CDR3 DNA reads TGTGCCAGCAGCCTCCCTAGCGGGGTAGACAATGAGCAGTTCTTC.

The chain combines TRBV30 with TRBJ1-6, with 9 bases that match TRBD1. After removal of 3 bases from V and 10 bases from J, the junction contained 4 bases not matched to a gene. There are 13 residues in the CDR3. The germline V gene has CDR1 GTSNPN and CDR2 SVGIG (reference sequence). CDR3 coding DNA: TGTGCCTGGAGGGGGACAGGGTTGTCACCCCTCCACTTT. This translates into CAWRGTGLSPLHF.

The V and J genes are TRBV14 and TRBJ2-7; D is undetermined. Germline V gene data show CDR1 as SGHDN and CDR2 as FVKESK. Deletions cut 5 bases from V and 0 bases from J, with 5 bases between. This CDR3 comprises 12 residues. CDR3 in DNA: TGTGCCAGCAGCAGGAGCTCCTACGAGCAGTACTTC. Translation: CASSRSSYEQYF.

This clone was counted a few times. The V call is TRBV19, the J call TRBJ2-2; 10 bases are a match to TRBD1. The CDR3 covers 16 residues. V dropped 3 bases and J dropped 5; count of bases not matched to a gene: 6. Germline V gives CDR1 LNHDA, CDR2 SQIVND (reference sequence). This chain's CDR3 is CASSIGDRGWTGELFF. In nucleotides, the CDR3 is TGTGCCAGTAGTATTGGGGACAGGGGTTGGACCGGGGAGCTGTTTTTT.

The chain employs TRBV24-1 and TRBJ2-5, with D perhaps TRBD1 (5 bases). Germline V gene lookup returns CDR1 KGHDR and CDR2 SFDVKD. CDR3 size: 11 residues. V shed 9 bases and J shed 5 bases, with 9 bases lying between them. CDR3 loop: CATGQDETQYF. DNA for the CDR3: TGTGCCACCGGACAAGATGAGACCCAGTACTTC.

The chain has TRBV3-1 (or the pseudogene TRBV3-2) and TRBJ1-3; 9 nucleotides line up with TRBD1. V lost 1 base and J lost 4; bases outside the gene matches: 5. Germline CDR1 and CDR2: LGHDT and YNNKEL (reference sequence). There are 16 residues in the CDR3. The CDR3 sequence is CASSQVQGAPGNTIYF. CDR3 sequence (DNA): TGTGCCAGCAGCCAAGTACAGGGGGCGCCGGGAAACACCATATATTTT.

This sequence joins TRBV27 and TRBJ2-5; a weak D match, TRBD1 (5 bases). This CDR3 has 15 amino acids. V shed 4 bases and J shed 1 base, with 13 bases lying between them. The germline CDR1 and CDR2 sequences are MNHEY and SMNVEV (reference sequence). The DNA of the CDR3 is TGTGCCAGCAGTTCTGTACAGGCGCTCCAAGAGACCCAGTACTTC. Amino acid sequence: CASSSVQALQETQYF.

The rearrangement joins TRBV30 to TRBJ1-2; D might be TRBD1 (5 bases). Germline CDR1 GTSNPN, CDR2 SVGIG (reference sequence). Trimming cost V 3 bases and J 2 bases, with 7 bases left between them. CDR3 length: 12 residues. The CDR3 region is CAWSRENYGYTF. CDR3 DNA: TGTGCCTGGAGCAGGGAAAACTATGGCTACACCTTC.

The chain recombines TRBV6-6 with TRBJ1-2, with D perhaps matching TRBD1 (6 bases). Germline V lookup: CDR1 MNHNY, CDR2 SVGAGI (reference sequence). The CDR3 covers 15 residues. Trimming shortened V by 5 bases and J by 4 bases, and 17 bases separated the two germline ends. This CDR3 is CASSKIQGPIYGYTF. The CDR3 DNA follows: TGTGCCAGCAGTAAAATACAGGGACCAATCTATGGCTACACCTTC.

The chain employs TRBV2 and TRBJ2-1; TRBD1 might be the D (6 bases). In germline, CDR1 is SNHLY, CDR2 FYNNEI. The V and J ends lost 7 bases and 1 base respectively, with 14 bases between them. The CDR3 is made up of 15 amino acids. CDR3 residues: CASNAGVSSYNEQFF. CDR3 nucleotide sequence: TGTGCCAGCAATGCAGGGGTTTCATCCTACAATGAGCAGTTCTTC.

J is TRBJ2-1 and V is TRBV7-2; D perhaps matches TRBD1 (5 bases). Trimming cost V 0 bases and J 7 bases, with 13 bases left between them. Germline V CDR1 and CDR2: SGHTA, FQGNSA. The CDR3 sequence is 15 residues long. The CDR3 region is CASSLAGRVGNEQFF. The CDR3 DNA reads TGTGCCAGCAGCTTAGCTGGCAGGGTAGGGAATGAGCAGTTCTTC.

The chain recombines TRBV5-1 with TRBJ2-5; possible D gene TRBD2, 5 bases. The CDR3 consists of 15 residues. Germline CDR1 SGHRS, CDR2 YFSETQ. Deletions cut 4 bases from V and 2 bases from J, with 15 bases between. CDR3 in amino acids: CASSPRGGLQETQYF. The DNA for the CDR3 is TGCGCCAGCAGCCCGCGCGGAGGCCTTCAAGAGACCCAGTACTTC.

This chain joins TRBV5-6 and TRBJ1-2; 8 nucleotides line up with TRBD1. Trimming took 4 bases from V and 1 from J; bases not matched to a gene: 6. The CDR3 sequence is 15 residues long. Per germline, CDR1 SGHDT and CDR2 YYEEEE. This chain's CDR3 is CASSLTGGSNYGYTF. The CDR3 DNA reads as TGTGCCAGCAGCCTTACAGGGGGGAGTAACTATGGCTACACCTTC.

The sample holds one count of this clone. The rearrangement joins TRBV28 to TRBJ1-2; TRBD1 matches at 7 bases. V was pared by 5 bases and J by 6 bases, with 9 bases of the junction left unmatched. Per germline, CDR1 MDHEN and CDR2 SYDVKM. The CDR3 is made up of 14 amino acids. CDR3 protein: CASSPGDSRDGYTF. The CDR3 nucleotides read TGTGCCAGCAGTCCCGGGGACAGTCGGGATGGCTACACCTTC.

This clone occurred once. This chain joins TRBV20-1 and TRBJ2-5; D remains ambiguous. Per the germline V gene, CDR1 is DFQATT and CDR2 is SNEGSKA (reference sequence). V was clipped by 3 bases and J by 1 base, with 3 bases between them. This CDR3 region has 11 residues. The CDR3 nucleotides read TGCAGTGCTAGGGTCCAAGAGACCCAGTACTTC. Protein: CSARVQETQYF.

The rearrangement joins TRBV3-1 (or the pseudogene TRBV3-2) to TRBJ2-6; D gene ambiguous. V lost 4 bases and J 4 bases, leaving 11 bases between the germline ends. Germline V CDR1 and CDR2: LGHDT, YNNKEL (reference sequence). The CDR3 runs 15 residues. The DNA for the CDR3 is TGTGCCAGCAGCCCCGTTGTGTCCGGGGCCAACGTCCTGACTTTC. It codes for CASSPVVSGANVLTF.

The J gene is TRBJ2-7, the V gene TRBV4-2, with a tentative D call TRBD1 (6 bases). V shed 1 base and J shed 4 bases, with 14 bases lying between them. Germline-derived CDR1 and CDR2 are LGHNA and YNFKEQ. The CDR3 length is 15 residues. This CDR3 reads CASSQGQGSIYEQYF. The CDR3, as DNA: TGTGCCAGCAGCCAAGGGCAGGGGAGTATTTACGAGCAGTACTTC.

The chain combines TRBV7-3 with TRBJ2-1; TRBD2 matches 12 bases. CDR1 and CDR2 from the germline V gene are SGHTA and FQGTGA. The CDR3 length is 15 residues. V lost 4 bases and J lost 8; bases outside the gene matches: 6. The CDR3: CASSSTSGRFDEQFF. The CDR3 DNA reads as TGTGCCAGCAGCTCGACTAGCGGGAGATTTGATGAGCAGTTCTTC.

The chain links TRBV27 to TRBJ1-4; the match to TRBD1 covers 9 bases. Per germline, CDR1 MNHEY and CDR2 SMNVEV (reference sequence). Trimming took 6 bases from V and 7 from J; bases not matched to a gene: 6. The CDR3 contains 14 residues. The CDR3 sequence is CASSRTGEGEKLFF. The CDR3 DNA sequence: TGTGCCAGCAGCCGGACAGGGGAAGGTGAAAAACTGTTTTTT.

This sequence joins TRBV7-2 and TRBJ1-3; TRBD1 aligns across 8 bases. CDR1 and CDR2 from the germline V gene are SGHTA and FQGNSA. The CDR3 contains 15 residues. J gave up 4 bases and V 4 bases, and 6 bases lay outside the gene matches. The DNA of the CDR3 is TGTGCCAGCAGCTCCCAGGGGGCTGACGGAAACACCATATATTTT. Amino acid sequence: CASSSQGADGNTIYF.

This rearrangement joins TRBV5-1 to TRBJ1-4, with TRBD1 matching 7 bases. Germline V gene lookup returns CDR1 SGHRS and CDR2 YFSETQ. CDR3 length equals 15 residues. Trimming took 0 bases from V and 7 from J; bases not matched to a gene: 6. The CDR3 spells CASSLETGRGEKLFF. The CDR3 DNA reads TGCGCCAGCAGCTTGGAGACAGGGAGAGGTGAAAAACTGTTTTTT.

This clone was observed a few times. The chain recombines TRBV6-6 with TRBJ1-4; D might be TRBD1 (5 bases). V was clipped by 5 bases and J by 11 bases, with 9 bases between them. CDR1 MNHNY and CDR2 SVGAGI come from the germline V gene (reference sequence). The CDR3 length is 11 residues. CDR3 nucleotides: TGTGCCAGCAGTACGGCAGGGAAACTGTTTTTT. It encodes CASSTAGKLFF.